Listed below are T cell receptor beta chains from one sample, sequenced in a study of cytomegalovirus exposure and HLA in healthy donors. Measured with immunoSEQ multiplex PCR; TCRdb has only the in-frame clones, and not every one. The table lists approximately 160,000 clones, 60% to 80% of them singletons. Source material: PBMCs. The source is a woman aged 45-60 years in good health and CMV-seropositive. Both conserved end residues are part of each CDR3. Each record gives: D gene, V gene, J gene, clone size, CDR3 DNA, CDR3 protein. D genes are given only for firm matches. For some rows the clone size is stated as once, few or many, or as a class when expanded; others skip it.

NA	TRBV2	TRBJ1-2	NA	TGTGCCAACGACAAGGGCTACACCTTC	CANDKGYTF
NA	TRBV29-1	TRBJ1-4	NA	TGCAGCGTTGATGGAGGTCCTAATGAAAAACTGTTTTTT	CSVDGGPNEKLFF
TRBD2	TRBV9	TRBJ2-7	few	TGTGCCAGCAGCCCCGGGGCGGGGGACTTCGAGCAGTACTTC	CASSPGAGDFEQYF
NA	TRBV5-6	TRBJ2-3	NA	TGTGCCAGCAGCTTGGAGGTGAGGAAGAGCACAGATACGCAGTATTTT	CASSLEVRKSTDTQYF
TRBD1	TRBV29-1	TRBJ1-4	NA	TGCAGCGCGGGACAGGTTAATGAAAAACTGTTTTTT	CSAGQVNEKLFF
NA	TRBV10-3	TRBJ1-2	NA	TGTGCCATCAGTGGCAGGGGAGATGGCTACACCTTC	CAISGRGDGYTF
TRBD1	TRBV9	TRBJ2-1	NA	TGTGCCAGCAGCGTTAGGGGGCAAGGGTCCTACAATGAGCAGTTCTTC	CASSVRGQGSYNEQFF
NA	TRBV4-1	TRBJ1-4	NA	TGCGCCAGCAGCCAAGATTTATCCGGAAAACTGTTTTTT	CASSQDLSGKLFF
NA	TRBV6-1	TRBJ1-5	once	TGTGCCAGCAGACTTGACAGGAGAAATCAGCCCCAGCATTTT	CASRLDRRNQPQHF
NA	TRBV5-1	TRBJ2-2	NA	TGCGCCAGCAGCTTCATCGTACAGGGATACACCGGGGAGCTGTTTTTT	CASSFIVQGYTGELFF
NA	TRBV2	TRBJ2-7	NA	TGTGCCAGCAGTGAACGTGCGGTTACCACCTACGAGCAGTACTTC	CASSERAVTTYEQYF
NA	TRBV6-5	TRBJ2-1	NA	TGTGCCAGCAGTTCGACAGGCAGCTCCTACAATGAGCAGTTCTTC	CASSSTGSSYNEQFF
TRBD1	TRBV2	TRBJ2-3	NA	TGTGCCAGCAGTCCGACAGGGGTGGGAGATACGCAGTATTTT	CASSPTGVGDTQYF
TRBD2	TRBV5-4	TRBJ2-2	NA	TGTGCCAGCAGCCCAGGACTAGTTAGGATCCCCGGGGAGCTGTTTTTT	CASSPGLVRIPGELFF
NA	TRBV5-4	TRBJ2-4	NA	TGTGCCAGCAGCTCTTTAGGTGTTGAGGGAACCATTCAGTACTTC	CASSSLGVEGTIQYF
NA	TRBV27	TRBJ2-7	NA	TGTGCCAGCAGTTTATCGAAGTGGACAGTGTTCTACGAGCAGTACTTC	CASSLSKWTVFYEQYF
NA	TRBV7-3	TRBJ2-2	NA	TGTGCCAGCAGCTTTCTGGGGGGTCAACAGCGAGGGCTGTTTTTT	CASSFLGGQQRGLFF
NA	TRBV4-2	TRBJ1-5	NA	TGTGCCAGCAGCCAGGGGAGGGGAGGTAGTGTTAGCAATCAGCCCCAGCATTTT	CASSQGRGGSVSNQPQHF
NA	TRBV6-1	TRBJ1-1	few	TGTGCCAGCAGTGAAAGGGCCAGGGAGGGGGCTGAAGCTTTCTTT	CASSERAREGAEAFF
NA	TRBV27	TRBJ1-1	once	TGTGCCAGCAGTTTAAAAACAGGCGGGGCTGAAGCTTTCTTT	CASSLKTGGAEAFF
TRBD1	TRBV6-1	TRBJ1-4	NA	TGTGCCAGCAGTGGACGAAGGGGGCCTGAAAAACTGTTTTTT	CASSGRRGPEKLFF
NA	TRBV4-1	TRBJ2-3	NA	TGCGCCAGCAGCCAAGGAATCGCTACCCTCACAGATACGCAGTATTTT	CASSQGIATLTDTQYF
NA	TRBV7-3	TRBJ2-3	few	TGTGCCAGCAGCTCCGGGGGCACAGATACGCAGTATTTT	CASSSGGTDTQYF
TRBD1	TRBV10-2	TRBJ2-7	NA	TGCGCCAGCAGTGGACAGGGGGCCTACGAGCAGTACTTC	CASSGQGAYEQYF
NA	TRBV30	TRBJ2-7	NA	TGTGCCTGGAGACGAACAGTACTTTCCTACGAGCAGTACTTC	CAWRRTVLSYEQYF
NA	TRBV7-3	TRBJ1-4	NA	TGTGCCAGCAGCTTACGGGCTAATGAAAAACTGTTTTTT	CASSLRANEKLFF
NA	TRBV7-9	TRBJ1-6	NA	TGTTCCAGCAGCTTTGGGAGGGGTTCACCCCTCCACTTT	CSSSFGRGSPLHF
NA	TRBV14	TRBJ2-7	NA	TGTGCCAGCAGTCGCCCAGGGGTAGTCCTGGGCGAGCAGTACTTC	CASSRPGVVLGEQYF
NA	TRBV6-5	TRBJ2-3	NA	TGTGCCAGCAGTTACACGGTAGTAAGTCCGAGGGCGCAGTATTTT	CASSYTVVSPRAQYF
NA	TRBV19	TRBJ1-5	NA	TGTGCCAGTAGTATCGGGACATTGCAGCCCCAGCATTTT	CASSIGTLQPQHF
NA	TRBV12-5	TRBJ1-1	NA	TGTGCTAGTGGTCCCGGGATAAAGGACACTGAAGCTTTCTTT	CASGPGIKDTEAFF
TRBD1	TRBV7-3	TRBJ2-1	NA	TGTGCCAGCAGCACTTCCAGGGGGCGGAATGAGCAGTTCTTC	CASSTSRGRNEQFF
NA	TRBV7-9	TRBJ1-6	few	TGTGCCAGCAGACTCTACCGGGATAATTCACCCCTCCACTTT	CASRLYRDNSPLHF
NA	TRBV7-9	TRBJ1-4	once	TGTGCCAGCAGCTTAGATATGACAGTCGGTGAAAAACTGTTTTTT	CASSLDMTVGEKLFF
NA	TRBV23-1	TRBJ1-5	few	TGCGCCAGCAGACAGTTCAATCAGCCCCAGCATTTT	CASRQFNQPQHF
TRBD2	TRBV6-6	TRBJ2-7	NA	TGTGCCAGCAGTTACTCTACTAGCGGCCTCTCCTACGAGCAGTACTTC	CASSYSTSGLSYEQYF
NA	TRBV5-1	TRBJ1-1	NA	TGCGCCAGCAGCTGGGGGCCAGGGCAGGCTGAAGCTTTCTTT	CASSWGPGQAEAFF
NA	TRBV11-2	TRBJ2-7	NA	TGTGCCAGCAGCTTAGAGGGGCTAGACTCCTACGAGCAGTACTTC	CASSLEGLDSYEQYF
NA	TRBV11-3	TRBJ2-7	NA	TGTGCCAGCAGCTTAGGCGGATCCTCCTACGAGCAGTACTTC	CASSLGGSSYEQYF
NA	TRBV6-4	TRBJ1-6	NA	TGTGCCAGCAGTGACTTCGAGGGAGACAATTCACCCCTCCACTTT	CASSDFEGDNSPLHF
TRBD2	TRBV5-1	TRBJ2-2	NA	TGCGCCAGCAGCTTGTCTAGCGGGGGTTCCGGGGAGCTGTTTTTT	CASSLSSGGSGELFF
NA	TRBV18	TRBJ1-5	NA	TGTGCCAGCTCCAAGCAGGGGAATCAGCCCCAGCATTTT	CASSKQGNQPQHF
NA	TRBV11-2	TRBJ1-5	NA	TGTGCCAGCAGCTTAGATAGTAGCAATCAGCCCCAGCATTTT	CASSLDSSNQPQHF
TRBD1	TRBV2	TRBJ1-6	once	TGTGCCAGCAGGGCCGGGGCAGGGGGATATGGCTATAATTCACCCCTCCACTTT	CASRAGAGGYGYNSPLHF
NA	TRBV5-4	TRBJ2-1	NA	TGTGCCAGCAGCTTGCGTGGCAAGTACTACAATGAGCAGTTCTTC	CASSLRGKYYNEQFF
NA	TRBV30	TRBJ2-5	NA	TGTGCCTGGAGCGGAGCGCTTGAAGGGAGAGAGACCCAGTACTTC	CAWSGALEGRETQYF
TRBD1	TRBV23-1	TRBJ1-1	NA	TGCGCCAGCAGTCAAGGCCCGACAGGGGAGAACACTGAAGCTTTCTTT	CASSQGPTGENTEAFF
NA	TRBV21-1	TRBJ2-7	NA	TGTGCCAGCAGCTACAGTAATGGTATTGGGCCCTACGAGCAGTACTTC	CASSYSNGIGPYEQYF
TRBD1	TRBV15	TRBJ1-6	NA	TGTGCCACCAGCAGCCTGGACAGGGGGGTTTCACCCCTCCACTTT	CATSSLDRGVSPLHF
NA	TRBV29-1	TRBJ2-3	NA	TGCAGCGTGGAGGTGAGGGGGACAGATACGCAGTATTTT	CSVEVRGTDTQYF
NA	TRBV30	TRBJ1-2	once	TGTGCCTGGAGTACCCCGGGCAGGGTCGTTGGTGGCTACACCTTC	CAWSTPGRVVGGYTF
TRBD2	TRBV30	TRBJ2-1	NA	TGTGCCCAGGGACTAGGCTGGGATGAGCAGTTCTTC	CAQGLGWDEQFF
NA	TRBV6-5	TRBJ2-7	NA	TGTGCCAGCACCTACAACAGGAACGCCTACGAGCAGTACTTC	CASTYNRNAYEQYF
TRBD2	TRBV6-1	TRBJ2-4	NA	TGTGCCAGCAGTGAAGTTTGGGGGCTAGCGGGGGGCGTTAAAAACATTCAGTACTTC	CASSEVWGLAGGVKNIQYF
TRBD1	TRBV6-1	TRBJ1-5	NA	TGTGCCAGCAGGAAGGACAGGGCCAATCAGCCCCAGCATTTT	CASRKDRANQPQHF